The 32 T cell receptor beta chains in this list originate from one sample, sequenced in a study of early T cells in non-severe SARS-CoV-2 infection. TCRdb independently ran MiXCR on the 5' RACE reads; one entry per CDR3 protein. The table shows 100,000 to 120,000 distinct CDR3 sequences, with over 9.5% occurring only once. This specimen consisted of whole blood, obtained at baseline. Every receptor here comes from an adult who was a healthcare worker with PCR-confirmed SARS-CoV-2 infection or an uninfected control (not recorded which).

This clonotype is labeled as medium-sized (0.01 to 0.1%). The rearrangement links TRBV2 to TRBJ2-7, with D possibly matching TRBD2 (5 bases). Trimming stripped 1 base from V and 6 bases from J, with 10 bases between. CDR3 length: 13 residues. Germline V gene data show CDR1 as SNHLY and CDR2 as FYNNEI. CDR3 bases: TGTGCCAGCAGTGAAGTGGACTTAGGCGAGCAGTACTTC. It specifies CASSEVDLGEQYF.

This clonotype was counted only a few times. The chain has TRBV18 and TRBJ2-3; TRBD1 aligns across 7 bases. There are 15 residues in the CDR3. V lost 3 bases to trimming and J lost 1 base; unmatched junction nucleotides: 4. Germline assignment: CDR1 KGHSH and CDR2 LQKENI. DNA for the CDR3: TGTGCCAGCTCACCTTACGACAGGGGCACAGATACGCAGTATTTT. This translates into CASSPYDRGTDTQYF.

This clonotype was recorded a few times. V and J are TRBV19 and TRBJ1-5; maybe TRBD1 (5 bases). The CDR3 spans 18 residues. Germline V gene data show CDR1 as LNHDA and CDR2 as SQIVND (reference sequence). V lost 6 bases and J lost 1, with 22 bases in between. The CDR3 nucleotides are TGTGCCAGTAGAGAGAAAGGGACGAAGAGAATGAGCAATCAGCCCCAGCATTTT. Its protein product is CASREKGTKRMSNQPQHF.

This clonotype was detected only a few times. The chain combines TRBV4-1 with TRBJ1-1; D is perhaps TRBD1 (6 bases). Per germline, CDR1 MGHRA and CDR2 YSYEKL. This CDR3 has 13 residues. V was trimmed by 6 bases and J by 2 bases, leaving 10 bases between them. CDR3 sequence: CASRRDTNTEAFF. The DNA for the CDR3 is TGCGCCAGCAGACGGGACACCAACACTGAAGCTTTCTTT.

This clonotype was seen only a few times. This chain connects TRBV19 to TRBJ2-1, with a weak D call TRBD1 (6 bases). Trimming took 5 bases from V and 2 from J, leaving 10 bases between them. The CDR3 is made up of 14 amino acids. CDR1 is LNHDA and CDR2 is SQIVND in the germline V gene (reference sequence). CDR3 bases: TGTGCCAGTAGTCCGGGACAAGCCTACAATGAGCAGTTCTTC. Its translation: CASSPGQAYNEQFF.

The V gene is TRBV20-1, the J gene TRBJ2-7, with unresolved D. Germline lookup yields CDR1 DFQATT and CDR2 SNEGSKA (reference sequence). The length of the CDR3 is 12 residues. Trimming stripped 5 bases from V and 3 bases from J, with 11 bases between. CDR3 nucleotides: TGCAGTGCTTTTCTACAAGACTACGAGCAGTACTTC. This gives the protein CSAFLQDYEQYF.

A single count supports this clonotype. The V call is TRBV11-2, the J call TRBJ2-2, with D hard to call. The CDR3 contains 14 residues. CDR1 and CDR2 from the germline V gene are SGHAT and FQNNGV. The V and J ends lost 1 base and 5 bases respectively, with 8 bases between them. The CDR3 DNA reads as TGTGCCAGCAGCTTAGTGGAAGGGACCGGGGAGCTGTTTTTT. Protein: CASSLVEGTGELFF.

As to this clonotype: The germline gene is not matched at one end of the junction; a read error may be the cause. The V call is TRBV7-2, the J call TRBJ2-4; D is undetermined. CDR3 length equals 15 residues. CDR1 is SGHTA and CDR2 is FQGNSA in the germline V gene. The CDR3 DNA reads as TGTGTCAGCAGCTTAACCCCCGCGGCCAAAAACATTCAGTACTTC. Amino acid sequence: CVSSLTPAAKNIQYF.

The rearrangement links TRBV7-8 to TRBJ1-5; no clear D gene. Per the germline V gene, CDR1 is SGHVS and CDR2 is FQNEAQ. The CDR3 sequence is 15 residues long. V was cut by 6 bases and J by 3 bases, with 15 bases left in between. The CDR3 loop reads CASSISGIPNQPQHF. The CDR3 region has the DNA TGTGCCAGCAGTATTTCCGGCATCCCCAATCAGCCCCAGCATTTT.

This clonotype turned up a few times. The chain is built from TRBV4-1 and TRBJ1-1; D remains unclear. Germline values: CDR1 MGHRA, CDR2 YSYEKL. Trimming removed 5 bases at V and 6 bases at J, with 10 bases between. The CDR3 is 12 residues long. The CDR3 DNA sequence: TGCGCCAGCAGCTCTTCGGGTCCTGAAGCTTTCTTT. Encoded protein: CASSSSGPEAFF.

This clonotype was detected only a few times. The CDR3 region has the DNA TGTGCCAGCTCACCTTTGTCGACAGGGAACACTGAAGCTTTCTTT. This codes for CASSPLSTGNTEAFF. This chain uses TRBV18 with TRBJ1-1; weak D call: TRBD1 (6 bases). The CDR3 consists of 15 residues. The germline gives CDR1 KGHSH, CDR2 LQKENI. Between the trimmed V and J ends, which lost 3 bases and 1 base, there was a span of 12 bases.

This clonotype was seen only a few times. The CDR3 DNA is TGTGCCAGCAGCGACAATGACTACGAGCAGTACTTC. This codes for CASSDNDYEQYF. The chain joins TRBV9 to TRBJ2-7; D gene uncertain. The CDR3 loop spans 12 amino acids. Trimming left V 3 bases short and J 3 bases short, with 7 bases between. Germline CDR1 SGDLS, CDR2 YYNGEE. The whole variable domain, filled in from reference TRBV9 and TRBJ2-7, reads DSGVTQTPKHLITATGQRVTLRCSPRSGDLSVYWYQQSLDQGLQFLIQYYNGEERAKGNILERFSAQQFPDLHSELNLSSLELGDSALYFCASSDNDYEQYFGPGTRLTVT.

The V call is TRBV20-1, the J call TRBJ2-3; D gene ambiguous. The germline V gene encodes CDR1 DFQATT and CDR2 SNEGSKA (reference sequence). The V and J ends lost 0 bases and 9 bases respectively, with 13 bases between them. This CDR3 has 13 amino acids. CDR3 residues: CSARDNRRRTQYF. CDR3 sequence (DNA): TGCAGTGCTAGAGATAACCGACGGCGGACGCAGTATTTT.

Many counts were recorded for this clonotype. The rearrangement uses TRBV12-3 or TRBV12-4 and TRBJ1-1; no clear D gene. V was trimmed by 3 bases and J by 2 bases, leaving 10 bases between them. CDR3 length: 14 residues. CDR3 DNA sequence: TGTGCCAGCAGTTTTTTCCAGACAAACACTGAAGCTTTCTTT. Amino acids: CASSFFQTNTEAFF.

The chain has TRBV12-3 or TRBV12-4 and TRBJ2-5; 11 bases are a match to TRBD1. The CDR3 totals 17 residues. Germline trimming cut 7 bases from V and 2 bases from J; bases unmatched to any gene: 12. The CDR3 reads CASKGDPGTGGQETQYF. The CDR3 region has the DNA TGTGCCAGCAAGGGGGACCCCGGGACAGGGGGACAAGAGACCCAGTACTTC.

The sample holds many counts of this clonotype. J is TRBJ1-6 and V is TRBV18, with 10 bases matching TRBD1. The CDR3 loop spans 15 amino acids. V dropped 4 bases and J dropped 7; count of bases not matched to a gene: 4. Germline lookup yields CDR1 KGHSH and CDR2 LQKENI. CDR3 sequence (DNA): TGTGCCAGCTCACTCTCGGACAGGGGGAATTCACCCCTCCACTTT. Amino acids: CASSLSDRGNSPLHF.

The V gene is TRBV7-9, the J gene TRBJ1-1; 7 positions agree with TRBD1. V shed 0 bases, J shed 4 bases, and the junction held 5 bases outside the gene matches. This CDR3 region has 15 residues. Per germline, CDR1 SEHNR and CDR2 FQNEAQ (reference sequence). Here the CDR3 DNA reads TGTGCCAGCAGCTTAGCACAGGGGATGACCACTGAAGCTTTCTTT. Protein: CASSLAQGMTTEAFF.

This sequence joins TRBV18 and TRBJ1-1; 8 nucleotides align to TRBD1. J lost 4 bases, V lost 4 bases, and 5 bases had no gene match. Germline lookup yields CDR1 KGHSH and CDR2 LQKENI. The CDR3 contains 14 residues. CDR3 DNA: TGTGCCAGCTCACTTCAAGACAGGGGCACTGAAGCTTTCTTT. It encodes CASSLQDRGTEAFF.

This sequence joins TRBV20-1 and TRBJ2-3; TRBD2 agrees at 14 bases. This CDR3 region has 16 residues. The V segment lost 0 bases and the J segment 4 bases; nucleotides outside the gene matches: 3. CDR1 and CDR2 from the germline V gene are DFQATT and SNEGSKA (reference sequence). The CDR3 spells CSAREPTSGRADTQYF. CDR3 in DNA: TGCAGTGCTAGAGAACCGACTAGCGGGAGGGCAGATACGCAGTATTTT.

This clonotype occurred once. Given a much more abundant clone one base away, this may be a read error. Because the CDR3 is missing its conserved closing phenylalanine or tryptophan, this is likely a read error. The chain is built from TRBV7-3 and TRBJ1-1; D is perhaps TRBD1 (6 bases). Germline loops: CDR1 SGHTA, CDR2 FQGTGA. The V and J ends lost 5 bases and 1 base respectively, with 14 bases between them. The CDR3 contains 15 residues. CDR3 sequence reads: CASSPDRTANTEAFL. Written as DNA, the CDR3 is TGTGCCAGCAGCCCCGACCGGACAGCGAACACTGAAGCTTTCCTT.

The CDR3 spells CASSKDLNTEAFF. The CDR3 coding sequence is TGCGCCAGCAGTAAAGATTTGAACACTGAAGCTTTCTTT. The J gene is TRBJ1-1, the V gene TRBV5-1, with D unresolved. This CDR3 has 13 amino acids. Germline CDR1 reads SGHRS; CDR2 reads YFSETQ. Between the trimmed V and J ends, which lost 5 bases and 0 bases, there was a span of 8 bases.

This clonotype was detected only a few times. This chain links TRBV20-1 with TRBJ2-5; TRBD2 aligns across 10 bases. CDR1 is DFQATT, CDR2 SNEGSKA, per germline (reference sequence). The CDR3 runs to 15 residues. V lost 3 bases and J lost 3; bases outside the gene matches: 7. In DNA, the CDR3 is TGCAGTGCTAGTAGGGCTAGCGGGGGCAAAGAGACCCAGTACTTC. This translates into CSASRASGGKETQYF.

This chain joins TRBV27 and TRBJ2-7; a possible D gene is TRBD2 (6 bases). Germline CDR1 MNHEY, CDR2 SMNVEV (reference sequence). V dropped 3 bases and J dropped 4 bases, with 10 bases sitting between them. The CDR3 is 13 amino acids. The CDR3 here is CASSFRRGYEQYF. The DNA of the CDR3 is TGTGCCAGCAGTTTCCGGAGGGGATACGAGCAGTACTTC.

This clonotype has at least ten counts. The chain is built from TRBV27 and TRBJ1-1; D possibly corresponds to TRBD1 (5 bases). Per the germline V gene, CDR1 is MNHEY and CDR2 is SMNVEV (reference sequence). Trimming left V 5 bases short and J 3 bases short, with 19 bases between. The CDR3 spans 16 residues. As DNA, the CDR3 is TGTGCCAGCAGTGTGCGGGGAGTTGTGGGGGACACTGAAGCTTTCTTT. It specifies CASSVRGVVGDTEAFF.

The gene calls are TRBV9 and TRBJ2-1; 10 nucleotides align to TRBD2. This CDR3 region has 15 residues. Germline values: CDR1 SGDLS, CDR2 YYNGEE. The V and J ends lost 3 bases and 1 base, in that order; junction bases with no gene match: 1. CDR3 loop: CASSEAGGSYNEQFF. CDR3 nucleotides: TGTGCCAGCAGCGAAGCGGGAGGGTCCTACAATGAGCAGTTCTTC.

J is TRBJ2-1 and V is TRBV20-1; D gene unclear. The germline gives CDR1 DFQATT, CDR2 SNEGSKA (reference sequence). V was cut by 6 bases and J by 2 bases, with 17 bases left in between. The CDR3 has 15 amino acids. The CDR3 region is CSARLVGPTYNEQFF. The CDR3, as DNA: TGCAGTGCCAGGCTCGTCGGACCAACCTACAATGAGCAGTTCTTC.

Only a few counts were recorded for this clonotype. This sequence joins TRBV28 and TRBJ2-1; 9 bases map to TRBD2. Looked up from germline, CDR1 is MDHEN and CDR2 is SYDVKM. The CDR3 spans 14 residues. The J segment lost 0 bases and the V segment lost 9 bases, leaving 3 bases of the junction unmatched. CDR3 sequence: CASTLAGSYNEQFF. In DNA, the CDR3 is TGTGCCAGTACACTAGCGGGCTCCTACAATGAGCAGTTCTTC.

Regarding this clonotype: A single base separates this from a much larger clone, so it may be a read error. The chain recombines TRBV12-3 or TRBV12-4 with TRBJ1-1, with a weak D call TRBD1 (5 bases). CDR3 length: 14 amino acids. CDR3 DNA: TGTGCCAGCAGCCCCGGGGGACTGAACTCTGAAGCTTTCTTT. This encodes CASSPGGLNSEAFF.

The J gene is TRBJ2-5, the V gene TRBV19, with 8 bases lining up with TRBD2. Germline trimming cut 4 bases from V and 2 bases from J; bases unmatched to any gene: 6. CDR1 and CDR2 from the germline V gene are LNHDA and SQIVND (reference sequence). The CDR3 totals 15 residues. The CDR3 region has the DNA TGTGCCAGTAGTACCCTAGCGGGCGCGCAAGAGACCCAGTACTTC. As protein: CASSTLAGAQETQYF.

This clonotype has a count of ten or more. This rearrangement joins TRBV6-1 to TRBJ1-1; unclear D gene. In germline, CDR1 is MNHNS, CDR2 SASEGT. The CDR3 is 13 amino acids. Trimming took 8 bases from V and 5 from J, leaving 15 bases between them. The CDR3 here is CASDPRSGTEAFF. CDR3 nucleotides: TGTGCCAGCGACCCTCGATCGGGTACTGAAGCTTTCTTT.

In this sample, this clonotype turned up many times. This rearrangement joins TRBV28 to TRBJ2-2; the D is unclear. Germline values: CDR1 MDHEN, CDR2 SYDVKM. The CDR3 is made up of 14 amino acids. V lost 7 bases, J lost 4 bases, and 13 bases lay in between. The CDR3 DNA reads as TGTGCCAGCACCTCCCAAGGGTTCACCGGGGAGCTGTTTTTT. This translates into CASTSQGFTGELFF.

On this clonotype itself: The conserved closing phenylalanine or tryptophan is absent in this CDR3, likely reflecting a read error. The J gene is TRBJ2-7, the V gene TRBV18; no reliable D call. This CDR3 is 14 amino acids long. Germline V gene sequence: CDR1 KGHSH, CDR2 LQKENI. The ends were cut back, 3 bases at V and 2 bases at J, with 11 bases in the middle. CDR3 region: CASSPHTGTYEQYY. Here the CDR3 DNA reads TGTGCCAGCTCACCCCACACTGGAACCTACGAGCAGTACTAC.